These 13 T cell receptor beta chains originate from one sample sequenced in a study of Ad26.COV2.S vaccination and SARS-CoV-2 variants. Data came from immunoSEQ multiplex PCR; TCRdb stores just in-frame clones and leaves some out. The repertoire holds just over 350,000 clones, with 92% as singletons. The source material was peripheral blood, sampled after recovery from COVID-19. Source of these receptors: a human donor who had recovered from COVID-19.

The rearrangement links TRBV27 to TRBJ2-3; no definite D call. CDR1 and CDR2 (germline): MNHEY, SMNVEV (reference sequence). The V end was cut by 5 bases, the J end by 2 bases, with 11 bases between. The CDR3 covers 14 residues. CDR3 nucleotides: TGTGCCAGCAGTCCCCCCACGTACACAGATACGCAGTATTTT. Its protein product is CASSPPTYTDTQYF.

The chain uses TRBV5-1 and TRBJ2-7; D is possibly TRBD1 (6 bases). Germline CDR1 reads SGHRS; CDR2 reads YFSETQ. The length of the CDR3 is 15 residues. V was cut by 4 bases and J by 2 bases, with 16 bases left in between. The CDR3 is CASSPDRSPTYEQYF. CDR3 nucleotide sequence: TGCGCCAGCAGCCCAGACAGGTCCCCAACCTACGAGCAGTACTTC.

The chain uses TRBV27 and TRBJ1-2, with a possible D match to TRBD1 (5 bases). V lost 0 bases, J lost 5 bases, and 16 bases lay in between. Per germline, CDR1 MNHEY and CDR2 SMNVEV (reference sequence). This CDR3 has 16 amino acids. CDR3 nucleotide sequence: TGTGCCAGCAGTTTATCGGCCTCCGGGACCGGGTATGGCTACACCTTC. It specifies CASSLSASGTGYGYTF.

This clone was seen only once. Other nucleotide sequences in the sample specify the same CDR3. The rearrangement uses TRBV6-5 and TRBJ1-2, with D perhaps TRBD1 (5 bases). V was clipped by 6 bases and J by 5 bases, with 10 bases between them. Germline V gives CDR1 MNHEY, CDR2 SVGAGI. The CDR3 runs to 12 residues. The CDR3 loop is CASSLKGYGYTF. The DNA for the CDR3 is TGTGCCAGCAGCCTCAAGGGGTATGGCTACACCTTC.

The CDR3 DNA reads as TGTGCCAGCGGGGACAGGGGGCGAGGCACTGAAGCTTTCTTT. Protein product: CASGDRGRGTEAFF. The chain is built from TRBV6-5 and TRBJ1-1; 12 bases fit TRBD1. Per germline, CDR1 MNHEY and CDR2 SVGAGI. V shed 8 bases, J shed 4 bases, and the junction held 5 bases outside the gene matches. The CDR3 has 14 amino acids.

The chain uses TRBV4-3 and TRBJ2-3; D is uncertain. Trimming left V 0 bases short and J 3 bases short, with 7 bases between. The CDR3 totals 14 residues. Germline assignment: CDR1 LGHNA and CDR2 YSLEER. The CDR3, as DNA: TGCGCCAGCAGCCAAGATACGACAACAGATACGCAGTATTTT. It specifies CASSQDTTTDTQYF.

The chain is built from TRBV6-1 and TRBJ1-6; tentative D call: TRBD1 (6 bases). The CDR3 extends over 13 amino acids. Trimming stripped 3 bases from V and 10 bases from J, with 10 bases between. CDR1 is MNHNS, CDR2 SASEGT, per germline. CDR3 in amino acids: CASSDRGLSPLHF. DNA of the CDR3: TGTGCCAGCAGTGACAGGGGCCTATCACCCCTCCACTTT.

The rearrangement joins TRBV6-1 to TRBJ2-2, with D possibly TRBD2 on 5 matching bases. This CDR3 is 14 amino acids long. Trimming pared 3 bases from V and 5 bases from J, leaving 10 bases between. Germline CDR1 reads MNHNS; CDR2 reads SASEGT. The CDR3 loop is CASSEDGGTGELFF. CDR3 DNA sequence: TGTGCCAGCAGTGAGGACGGAGGTACCGGGGAGCTGTTTTTT.

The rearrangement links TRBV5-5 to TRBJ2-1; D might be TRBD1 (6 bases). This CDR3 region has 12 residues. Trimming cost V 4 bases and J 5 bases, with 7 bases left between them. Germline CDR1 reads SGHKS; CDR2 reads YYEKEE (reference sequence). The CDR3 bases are TGTGCCAGCAGCCACAGGGACAATGAGCAGTTCTTC. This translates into CASSHRDNEQFF.

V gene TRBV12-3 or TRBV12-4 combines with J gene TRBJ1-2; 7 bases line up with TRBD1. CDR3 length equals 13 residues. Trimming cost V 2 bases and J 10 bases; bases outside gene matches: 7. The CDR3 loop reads CASSLLMEGAYTF. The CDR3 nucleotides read TGTGCCAGCAGTTTATTGATGGAGGGGGCCTACACCTTC.

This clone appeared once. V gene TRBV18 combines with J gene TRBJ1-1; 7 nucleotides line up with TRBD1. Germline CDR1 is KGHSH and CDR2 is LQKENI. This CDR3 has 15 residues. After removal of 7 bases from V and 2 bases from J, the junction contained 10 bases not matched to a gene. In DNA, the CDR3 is TGTGCCAGCTTAGCCCCGGGACAGCTTAACACTGAAGCTTTCTTT. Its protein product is CASLAPGQLNTEAFF.

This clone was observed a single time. In DNA, the CDR3 is TGTGCCAGCAGCCCTCGGTTTAAGCCGAAACTGGGGTCACCCCTCCACTTT. Residues: CASSPRFKPKLGSPLHF. The J gene is TRBJ1-6, the V gene TRBV7-8; D is undetermined. The germline gives CDR1 SGHVS, CDR2 FQNEAQ. With 5 bases removed from V and 10 bases from J, the gap between germline ends came to 24 bases. The CDR3 spans 17 residues.

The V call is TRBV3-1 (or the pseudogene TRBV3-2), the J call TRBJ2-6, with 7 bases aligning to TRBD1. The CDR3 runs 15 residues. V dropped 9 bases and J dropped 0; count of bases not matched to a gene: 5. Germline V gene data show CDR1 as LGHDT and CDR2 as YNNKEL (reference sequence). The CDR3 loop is CASDRAGSGANVLTF. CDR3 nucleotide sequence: TGTGCCAGTGACAGGGCTGGCTCTGGGGCCAACGTCCTGACTTTC.